A selection of T cell receptor beta chains follows, all from one sample in a study of T cells after posttransplantation cyclophosphamide. Profiled with immunoSEQ multiplex PCR; TCRdb holds only in-frame clones, not every one. The sample lists approximately 28,000 clones, about 93% occurring once. Source material: naive CD4+ T cells sorted from PBMCs. Every receptor here comes from a woman aged 60-70 years in good health, CMV-negative, and a related stem cell transplant donor. Both conserved end residues are part of each CDR3. The order of the fields is clone size, D gene, J gene, V gene, CDR3 protein, CDR3 DNA. The D gene is left open where the match is weak. Only some rows state a clone size, as once, few, many or a class for expanded clones.

.	TRBD1	TRBJ2-2	TRBV2	CASRGNRGTGELFF	TGTGCCAGCAGGGGAAACAGGGGAACCGGGGAGCTGTTTTTT
.	TRBD1	TRBJ2-5	TRBV30	CAWSVLGGGETQYF	TGTGCCTGGAGTGTACTAGGGGGCGGCGAGACCCAGTACTTC
.	.	TRBJ1-1	TRBV7-9	CASSERDSKPNTEAFF	TGTGCCAGCAGCGAGAGGGACTCTAAGCCGAACACTGAAGCTTTCTTT
.	.	TRBJ2-3	TRBV9	CASSVGSPDTQYF	TGTGCCAGCAGCGTAGGGAGTCCAGATACGCAGTATTTT
.	.	TRBJ1-2	TRBV2	CASTYGGNGYTF	TGTGCCAGCACCTACGGGGGAAATGGCTACACCTTC
.	.	TRBJ2-3	TRBV7-3	CASSLEGVTDTQYF	TGTGCCAGCAGCTTAGAGGGAGTAACAGATACGCAGTATTTT
.	.	TRBJ1-3	TRBV30	CAWSRPRGSTGNTIYF	TGTGCCTGGAGCCGACCTAGGGGCTCCACTGGAAACACCATATATTTT
.	TRBD1	TRBJ1-5	TRBV4-1	CASSPDPGTGGYQPQHF	TGCGCCAGCAGCCCTGACCCGGGGACAGGAGGCTATCAGCCCCAGCATTTT
.	.	TRBJ1-5	TRBV7-6	CASSPMGGEVNQPQHF	TGTGCCAGCAGCCCGATGGGGGGGGAGGTCAATCAGCCCCAGCATTTT
.	.	TRBJ1-5	TRBV7-9	CASSLAVGGAAQPQHF	TGTGCCAGCAGCTTAGCCGTCGGGGGGGCTGCTCAGCCCCAGCATTTT
.	.	TRBJ2-2	TRBV29-1	CSVHWGPLNTGELFF	TGCAGCGTTCACTGGGGCCCCTTGAACACCGGGGAGCTGTTTTTT
.	TRBD1	TRBJ1-2	TRBV2	CASSLQGSYGYTF	TGTGCCAGCAGTTTACAGGGGTCCTATGGCTACACCTTC
.	.	TRBJ2-3	TRBV11-3	CASSSSGLRSTDTQYF	TGTGCCAGCAGCTCTTCGGGACTCCGTTCCACAGATACGCAGTATTTT
.	.	TRBJ1-5	TRBV18	CASSRGGGREPQHF	TGTGCCAGCTCCCGAGGGGGGGGCAGGGAGCCCCAGCATTTT
.	.	TRBJ1-2	TRBV5-1	CASSPLLANYGYTF	TGCGCCAGCAGCCCCCTTTTAGCTAACTATGGCTACACCTTC
.	.	TRBJ1-1	TRBV4-1	CASSLGGNTEAFF	TGCGCCAGCAGCCTCGGGGGGAACACTGAAGCTTTCTTT
.	.	TRBJ2-3	TRBV2	CASSGEGTDTQYF	TGTGCCAGCTCGGGGGAGGGCACAGATACGCAGTATTTT
.	TRBD2	TRBJ2-5	TRBV9	CASSVVSGRFPETQYF	TGTGCCAGCAGCGTAGTGAGCGGGAGATTCCCAGAGACCCAGTACTTC
.	.	TRBJ2-3	TRBV7-2	CASSAVGGAEDTQYF	TGTGCCAGCAGCGCGGTGGGGGGAGCAGAAGATACGCAGTATTTT
once	.	TRBJ1-2	TRBV18	CASSPTGPYGYTF	TGTGCCAGCTCACCAACAGGGCCCTATGGCTACACCTTC
.	.	TRBJ2-5	TRBV7-9	CASSLTETQYF	TGTGCCAGCAGCTTAACTGAGACCCAGTACTTC
.	TRBD2	TRBJ2-7	TRBV6-5	CASSYGPSGAQEQYF	TGTGCCAGCAGTTACGGGCCTAGCGGGGCCCAAGAGCAGTACTTC
few	TRBD1	TRBJ2-1	TRBV2	CASNNRGVNEQFF	TGTGCCAGCAATAACAGGGGGGTGAATGAGCAGTTCTTC
.	.	TRBJ1-2	TRBV21-1	CASPQRAGDRVRYGYTF	TGTGCCAGCCCGCAACGCGCGGGGGACAGGGTTCGGTATGGCTACACCTTC
.	.	TRBJ2-5	TRBV5-1	CASSSGLQETQYF	TGCGCCAGCAGCTCGGGACTTCAAGAGACCCAGTACTTC
.	.	TRBJ1-2	TRBV7-9	CASSLLSFYGYTF	TGTGCCAGCAGCTTATTATCCTTCTATGGCTACACCTTC
.	TRBD1	TRBJ2-5	TRBV5-5	CASSSTGDMRETQYF	TGTGCCAGCAGCTCGACAGGGGACATGAGAGAGACCCAGTACTTC
.	.	TRBJ1-1	TRBV30	CAWSVRPRTEAFF	TGTGCCTGGAGTGTACGTCCTAGGACTGAAGCTTTCTTT
.	TRBD1	TRBJ2-7	TRBV19	CASSGTASSYEQYF	TGTGCCAGTTCCGGGACAGCGAGCTCCTACGAGCAGTACTTC
.	TRBD1	TRBJ2-3	TRBV11-3	CASSLGVTGTGPPDTQYF	TGTGCCAGCAGCTTAGGGGTAACCGGGACAGGGCCTCCAGATACGCAGTATTTT
.	TRBD1	TRBJ1-6	TRBV5-1	CASSPTGRGSPLHF	TGCGCCAGCAGCCCGACAGGGCGGGGTTCACCCCTCCACTTT
.	.	TRBJ1-4	TRBV5-1	CASTSGGALNYEKLFF	TGCGCCAGCACCTCGGGAGGGGCCCTTAACTATGAAAAACTGTTTTTT
once	TRBD2	TRBJ2-3	TRBV5-1	CASSLSGVSGGDTQYF	TGCGCCAGCAGCTTATCAGGGGTTTCGGGGGGGGATACGCAGTATTTT
.	TRBD2	TRBJ2-7	TRBV4-2	CASSQEGLANEQYF	TGTGCCAGCAGCCAAGAAGGACTAGCGAACGAGCAGTACTTC
.	.	TRBJ2-5	TRBV5-8	CASQFSGGTQYF	TGTGCCAGTCAGTTCAGCGGAGGGACCCAGTACTTC
once	TRBD2	TRBJ2-5	TRBV7-7	CASPGGVWTQYF	TGTGCCAGCCCCGGGGGGGTTTGGACCCAGTACTTC
.	.	TRBJ1-3	TRBV9	CASSVGVGPSGNTIYF	TGTGCCAGCAGCGTCGGGGTGGGTCCCTCTGGAAACACCATATATTTT
.	.	TRBJ2-4	TRBV18	CASSPPGAKNIQYF	TGTGCCAGCTCACCGCCAGGGGCCAAAAACATTCAGTACTTC
.	TRBD1	TRBJ2-1	TRBV11-3	CASSYRTGFDEQFF	TGTGCCAGCAGTTACCGGACAGGGTTCGATGAGCAGTTCTTC
.	.	TRBJ2-7	TRBV7-9	CASSLGTTSYEQYF	TGTGCCAGCAGCTTAGGGACTACCTCCTACGAGCAGTACTTC
.	TRBD1	TRBJ1-2	TRBV6-6	CASSNGQGTGGYTF	TGTGCCAGCAGCAACGGACAGGGGACGGGTGGCTACACCTTC
.	TRBD2	TRBJ2-1	TRBV11-3	CASSQSRLAGGNEQFF	TGTGCCAGCAGCCAGAGCCGGCTAGCGGGAGGTAATGAGCAGTTCTTC
.	TRBD2	TRBJ2-2	TRBV7-3	CASSITSGPNTGELFF	TGTGCCAGCAGTATCACTAGCGGGCCGAACACCGGGGAGCTGTTTTTT
.	TRBD1	TRBJ1-1	TRBV29-1	CSAKTGDTEAFF	TGCAGCGCTAAGACAGGGGACACTGAAGCTTTCTTT
.	TRBD1	TRBJ1-1	TRBV20-1	CSTGQGSKAFF	TGCAGTACCGGACAGGGCTCGAAAGCTTTCTTT
.	.	TRBJ2-7	TRBV5-5	CASSLSGLAEQYF	TGTGCCAGCAGCTTGTCAGGGTTGGCCGAGCAGTACTTC
.	.	TRBJ1-1	TRBV29-1	CSGGTGGSEAFF	TGCAGCGGCGGGACCGGGGGAAGTGAAGCTTTCTTT
.	TRBD1	TRBJ1-2	TRBV19	CASSIRTGDYGYTF	TGTGCCAGTAGTATTAGGACAGGGGACTATGGCTACACCTTC
.	TRBD1	TRBJ2-2	TRBV18	CASSVIPGQGASAGELFF	TGTGCCAGCTCAGTCATCCCGGGACAGGGGGCTTCCGCCGGGGAGCTGTTTTTT